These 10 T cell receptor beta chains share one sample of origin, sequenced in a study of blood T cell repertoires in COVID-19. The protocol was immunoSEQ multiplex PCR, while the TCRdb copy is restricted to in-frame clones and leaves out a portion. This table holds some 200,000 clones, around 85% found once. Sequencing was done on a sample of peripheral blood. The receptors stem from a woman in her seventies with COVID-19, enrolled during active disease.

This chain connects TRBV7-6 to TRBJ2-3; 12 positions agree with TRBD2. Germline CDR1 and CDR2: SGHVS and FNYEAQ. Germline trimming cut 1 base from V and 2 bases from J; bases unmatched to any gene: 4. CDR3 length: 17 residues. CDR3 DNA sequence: TGTGCCAGCAGCTTAGGACTAGCGGGGGCCTCCACAGATACGCAGTATTTT. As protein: CASSLGLAGASTDTQYF.

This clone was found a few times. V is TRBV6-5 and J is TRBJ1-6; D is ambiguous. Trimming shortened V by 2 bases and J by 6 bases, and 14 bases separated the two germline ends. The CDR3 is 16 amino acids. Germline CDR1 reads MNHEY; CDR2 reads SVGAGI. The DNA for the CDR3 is TGTGCCAGCAGTTACGTGTTGGGGAGTCTTAATTCACCCCTCCACTTT. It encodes CASSYVLGSLNSPLHF.

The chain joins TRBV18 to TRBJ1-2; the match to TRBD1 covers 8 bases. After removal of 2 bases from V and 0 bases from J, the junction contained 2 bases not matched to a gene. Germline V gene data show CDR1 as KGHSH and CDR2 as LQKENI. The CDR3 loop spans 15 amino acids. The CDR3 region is CASSPGQGTNYGYTF. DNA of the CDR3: TGTGCCAGCTCACCAGGACAGGGAACTAACTATGGCTACACCTTC.

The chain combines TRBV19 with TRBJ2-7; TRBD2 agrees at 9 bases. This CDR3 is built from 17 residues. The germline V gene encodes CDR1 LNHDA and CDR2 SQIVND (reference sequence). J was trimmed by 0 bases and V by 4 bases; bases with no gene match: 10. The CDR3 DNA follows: TGTGCCAGTAGTACGATTCGCGGGGGGGCCCTCTCCTACGAGCAGTACTTC. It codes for CASSTIRGGALSYEQYF.

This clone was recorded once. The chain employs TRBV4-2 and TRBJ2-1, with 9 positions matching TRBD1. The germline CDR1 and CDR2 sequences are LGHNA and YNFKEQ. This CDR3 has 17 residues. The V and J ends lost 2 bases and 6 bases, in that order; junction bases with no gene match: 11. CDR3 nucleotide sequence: TGTGCCAGCAGCCAACGTCCGGGACAGGGCTGGGGCAATGAGCAGTTCTTC. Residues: CASSQRPGQGWGNEQFF.

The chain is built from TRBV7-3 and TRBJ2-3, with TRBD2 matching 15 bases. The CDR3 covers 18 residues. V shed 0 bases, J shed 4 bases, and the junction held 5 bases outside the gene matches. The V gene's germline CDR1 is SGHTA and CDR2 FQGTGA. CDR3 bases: TGTGCCAGCAGCTTAACTTGGACTAGCGGGAGGGTTGCAGATACGCAGTATTTT. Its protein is CASSLTWTSGRVADTQYF.

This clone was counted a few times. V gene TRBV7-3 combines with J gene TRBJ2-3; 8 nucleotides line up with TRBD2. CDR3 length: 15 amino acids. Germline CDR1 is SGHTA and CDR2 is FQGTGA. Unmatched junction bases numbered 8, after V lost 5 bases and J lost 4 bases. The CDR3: CASSGGAGASDTQYF. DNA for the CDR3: TGTGCCAGCAGCGGGGGAGCGGGAGCCTCAGATACGCAGTATTTT.

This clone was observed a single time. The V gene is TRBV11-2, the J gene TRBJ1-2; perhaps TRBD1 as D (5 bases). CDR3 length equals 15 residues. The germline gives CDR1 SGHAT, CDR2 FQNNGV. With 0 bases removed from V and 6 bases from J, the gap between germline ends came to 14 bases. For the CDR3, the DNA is TGTGCCAGCAGCTTAGATCCGGCAGGGTTGAATGGCTACACCTTC. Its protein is CASSLDPAGLNGYTF.

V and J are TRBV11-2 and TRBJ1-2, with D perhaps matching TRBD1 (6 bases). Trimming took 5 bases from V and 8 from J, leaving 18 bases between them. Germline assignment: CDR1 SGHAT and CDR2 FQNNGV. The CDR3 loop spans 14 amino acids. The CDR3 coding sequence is TGTGCCAGCAGCCCCTGGGGACAAGGTGCCGGCTACACCTTC. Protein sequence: CASSPWGQGAGYTF.

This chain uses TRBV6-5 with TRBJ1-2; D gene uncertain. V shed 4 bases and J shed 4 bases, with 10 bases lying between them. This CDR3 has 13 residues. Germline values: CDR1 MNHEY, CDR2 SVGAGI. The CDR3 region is CASSSEGIYGYTF. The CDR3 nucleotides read TGTGCCAGCAGTTCTGAGGGAATCTATGGCTACACCTTC.